The 21 T cell receptor beta chains listed next were all sequenced from one sample in a study of T cells in localized non-small cell lung cancer. Sequenced by immunoSEQ multiplex PCR; TCRdb stores in-frame clones only, minus some. The sample shows about 19,000 clones, over 80% of them seen only once. Sequencing was performed on peripheral blood, taken before any cancer treatment. The receptors come from a male donor older than 55 with stage I squamous cell lung carcinoma.

The chain links TRBV7-8 to TRBJ2-7; D not resolved. The CDR3 spans 14 residues. Germline V gene sequence: CDR1 SGHVS, CDR2 FQNEAQ. V was trimmed by 3 bases and J by 0 bases, leaving 9 bases between them. CDR3 coding DNA: TGTGCCAGCAGCTTTTCACCGTTCTCCTACGAGCAGTACTTC. Its translation: CASSFSPFSYEQYF.

This clone was counted once. J is TRBJ2-1 and V is TRBV29-1, with 8 bases identical to TRBD1. CDR1 is SQVTM and CDR2 is ANQGSEA in the germline V gene. V lost 5 bases, J lost 12 bases, and 12 bases stayed unmatched. This CDR3 is 13 amino acids long. CDR3 sequence: CSVLTGEVDRQFF. The CDR3 DNA sequence: TGCAGCGTTCTGACAGGGGAAGTAGACCGGCAGTTCTTC.

V gene TRBV11-2 combines with J gene TRBJ1-1; D ambiguous. V was shortened by 5 bases and J by 0 bases, with 7 bases between the two germline ends. From germline, CDR1 is SGHAT and CDR2 FQNNGV. The CDR3 sequence is 13 residues long. CDR3 amino acids: CASSLRMNTEAFF. CDR3 bases: TGTGCCAGCAGCCTAAGGATGAACACTGAAGCTTTCTTT. Using reference TRBV11-2 and TRBJ1-1 for the parts outside the CDR3, the full variable domain is EAGVAQSPRYKIIEKRQSVAFWCNPISGHATLYWYQQILGQGPKLLIQFQNNGVVDDSQLPKDRFSAERLKGVDSTLKIQPAKLEDSAVYLCASSLRMNTEAFFGQGTRLTVV.

The chain links TRBV25-1 to TRBJ1-2; D may be TRBD1 (5 bases). Per the germline V gene, CDR1 is MGHDK and CDR2 is SYGVNS. Trimming removed 5 bases from V and 3 bases from J, with 10 bases in between. CDR3 length equals 13 residues. In DNA form, the CDR3 reads TGTGCCAGCAGTCTGGGCAGGGACTATGGCTACACCTTC. Residues: CASSLGRDYGYTF.

The CDR3 reads CASSYTGPVLYTEAFF. As DNA, the CDR3 is TGTGCCAGCAGTTACACGGGGCCGGTTTTGTACACTGAAGCTTTCTTT. The chain links TRBV6-5 to TRBJ1-1; D possibly corresponds to TRBD1 (5 bases). The CDR3 has 16 amino acids. Trimming stripped 2 bases from V and 3 bases from J, with 16 bases between. Germline loops: CDR1 MNHEY, CDR2 SVGAGI.

The gene calls are TRBV10-3 and TRBJ2-7; 8 positions match TRBD2. With 3 bases clipped from V and 3 bases from J, the junction kept 4 bases outside the gene matches. CDR1 ENHRY and CDR2 SYGVKD come from the germline V gene. CDR3 size: 14 residues. The CDR3 DNA is TGTGCCATCAGTGATCAGCGGGAGAACTACGAGCAGTACTTC. This sequence encodes CAISDQRENYEQYF.

This chain joins TRBV28 and TRBJ2-1; D possibly corresponds to TRBD2 (6 bases). Germline-derived CDR1 and CDR2 are MDHEN and SYDVKM. V lost 9 bases and J lost 2, with 20 bases in between. This CDR3 has 16 amino acids. This chain's CDR3 is CASASGGGVAYNEQFF. As DNA, the CDR3 is TGTGCCAGTGCATCCGGAGGAGGGGTAGCCTACAATGAGCAGTTCTTC.

The V and J genes are TRBV4-3 and TRBJ2-3; D is unclear. The CDR3 runs 12 residues. V dropped 4 bases and J dropped 6 bases, with 8 bases sitting between them. CDR1 is LGHNA, CDR2 YSLEER, per germline. CDR3: CASSLMGDTQYF. The CDR3 DNA sequence: TGCGCCAGCAGCCTGATGGGGGATACGCAGTATTTT.

The genes are TRBV9 and TRBJ2-5, with 13 bases fitting TRBD2. The J segment lost 5 bases and the V segment lost 4 bases, leaving 8 bases of the junction unmatched. Germline CDR1 reads SGDLS; CDR2 reads YYNGEE. There are 16 residues in the CDR3. The CDR3 DNA is TGTGCCAGCAGCTTAGCCCCGACTAGCGGGGGGGAGACCCAGTACTTC. Translation: CASSLAPTSGGETQYF.

The chain recombines TRBV2 with TRBJ2-5; D ambiguous. Germline values: CDR1 SNHLY, CDR2 FYNNEI. The CDR3 sequence is 14 residues long. This CDR3 reads CASLSGVSQETQYF. CDR3 in DNA: TGTGCGTCACTTAGTGGAGTGTCCCAAGAGACCCAGTACTTC.

V gene TRBV5-5 combines with J gene TRBJ2-3; D is uncertain. V was clipped by 0 bases and J by 4 bases, with 6 bases between them. CDR1 is SGHKS and CDR2 is YYEKEE in the germline V gene (reference sequence). This CDR3 has 13 residues. CDR3 bases: TGTGCCAGCAGCTTGGCCAAGGCAGATACGCAGTATTTT. Translated, it gives CASSLAKADTQYF.

The chain employs TRBV7-8 and TRBJ1-3; 11 positions agree with TRBD1. Losses at the gene ends were 1 base for V and 6 bases for J; bases not matched to a gene: 8. The CDR3 is 17 residues long. Germline-derived CDR1 and CDR2 are SGHVS and FQNEAQ. The CDR3 coding sequence is TGTGCCAGCAGCTTAGGGGACAGGGGGACGGTGGTAAACACCATATATTTT. The encoded protein is CASSLGDRGTVVNTIYF. Variable domain in full (rest from reference TRBV7-8 and TRBJ1-3): GAGVSQSPRYKVAKRGQDVALRCDPISGHVSLFWYQQALGQGPEFLTYFQNEAQLDKSGLPSDRFFAERPEGSVSTLKIQRTQQEDSAVYLCASSLGDRGTVVNTIYFGEGSWLTVV.

The rearrangement links TRBV7-6 to TRBJ2-1; D is perhaps TRBD2 (6 bases). The CDR3 runs to 12 residues. V was trimmed by 5 bases and J by 6 bases, leaving 8 bases between them. Germline V CDR1 and CDR2: SGHVS, FNYEAQ. The CDR3 here is CASSHGGNEQFF. CDR3 in DNA: TGTGCCAGCAGCCACGGGGGCAATGAGCAGTTCTTC.

The chain employs TRBV7-2 and TRBJ1-5; D unresolved. The CDR3 runs to 12 residues. V dropped 4 bases and J dropped 4 bases, with 5 bases sitting between them. Germline V gene sequence: CDR1 SGHTA, CDR2 FQGNSA. CDR3 bases: TGTGCCAGCAGCTCTCAGAATCAGCCCCAGCATTTT. This encodes CASSSQNQPQHF.

The chain carries TRBV7-9 and TRBJ2-1; tentatively, D is TRBD2 (5 bases). The CDR3 spans 13 residues. Germline V CDR1 and CDR2: SEHNR, FQNEAQ (reference sequence). The V gene lost 7 bases and the J gene lost 2 bases, with 9 bases spanning the gap. The CDR3 here is CASTWEPYNEQFF. Here the CDR3 DNA reads TGTGCCAGCACGTGGGAGCCCTACAATGAGCAGTTCTTC.

This chain connects TRBV2 to TRBJ1-1; 7 bases are a match to TRBD1. The junction had 6 bases not matched to a gene; V was cut back by 4 bases and J by 10 bases. Germline assignment: CDR1 SNHLY and CDR2 FYNNEI. The CDR3 sequence is 12 residues long. As DNA, the CDR3 is TGTGCCAGCAGTGTGACAGGGCTTGGAGCTTTCTTT. Its protein is CASSVTGLGAFF.

The rearrangement links TRBV29-1 to TRBJ1-1; no definite D call. CDR3 length: 12 amino acids. V lost 4 bases and J lost 3, with 9 bases in between. Germline CDR1 and CDR2: SQVTM and ANQGSEA. Here the CDR3 reads CSVVGNYTEAFF. The CDR3 DNA reads as TGCAGCGTTGTCGGGAACTACACTGAAGCTTTCTTT.

V gene TRBV7-2 combines with J gene TRBJ1-3; 8 bases are a match to TRBD1. Germline CDR1 is SGHTA and CDR2 is FQGNSA. This CDR3 is built from 13 residues. Trimming cost V 7 bases and J 4 bases; bases outside gene matches: 3. The CDR3 is CASTRDRGNTIYF. The DNA of the CDR3 is TGTGCCAGCACCAGGGACAGGGGAAACACCATATATTTT. Supplemented by reference TRBV7-2 and TRBJ1-3, the full variable domain reads GAGVSQSPSNKVTEKGKDVELRCDPISGHTALYWYRQSLGQGLEFLIYFQGNSAPDKSGLPSDRFSAERTGGSVSTLTIQRTQQEDSAVYLCASTRDRGNTIYFGEGSWLTVV.

J is TRBJ1-3 and V is TRBV7-3; TRBD1 might be the D (5 bases). Trimming left V 4 bases short and J 0 bases short, with 16 bases between. CDR1 and CDR2 from the germline V gene are SGHTA and FQGTGA. CDR3 length: 17 amino acids. CDR3 sequence (DNA): TGTGCCAGCAGCTCAAGGGGTAAATCTCCCTCTGGAAACACCATATATTTT. Protein product: CASSSRGKSPSGNTIYF.

Here the CDR3 DNA reads TGTGCCAGCACTCCCGACGGGGGGCTCTATGGCTACACCTTC. Encoded protein: CASTPDGGLYGYTF. The chain couples TRBV28 to TRBJ1-2; D possibly corresponds to TRBD1 (6 bases). V was shortened by 7 bases and J by 4 bases, with 16 bases between the two germline ends. Germline V CDR1 and CDR2: MDHEN, SYDVKM. This CDR3 region has 14 residues.

The J gene is TRBJ2-3, the V gene TRBV7-3; the match to TRBD2 covers 12 bases. With V trimmed by 4 bases and J by 4 bases, 3 bases remained unmatched. Per the germline V gene, CDR1 is SGHTA and CDR2 is FQGTGA. The CDR3 runs to 15 residues. This CDR3 reads CASSSLAGGADTQYF. CDR3 DNA sequence: TGTGCCAGCAGCTCTCTAGCGGGAGGGGCAGATACGCAGTATTTT.